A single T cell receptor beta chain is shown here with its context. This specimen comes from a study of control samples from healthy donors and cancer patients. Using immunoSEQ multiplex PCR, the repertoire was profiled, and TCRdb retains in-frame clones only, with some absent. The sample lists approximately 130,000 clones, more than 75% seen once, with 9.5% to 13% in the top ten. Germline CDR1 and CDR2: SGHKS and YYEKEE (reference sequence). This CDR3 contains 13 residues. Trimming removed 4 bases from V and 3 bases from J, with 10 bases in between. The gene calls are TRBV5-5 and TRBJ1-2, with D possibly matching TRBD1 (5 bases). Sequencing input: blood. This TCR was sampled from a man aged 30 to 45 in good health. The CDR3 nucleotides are TGTGCCAGCAGCCTTGGGACCTACTATGGCTACACCTTC. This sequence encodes CASSLGTYYGYTF.